This paragraph reports one T cell receptor beta chain. Its antigen is unknown. These data are taken from a study of T-cell memory formation after mild COVID-19. Trimming removed 0 bases from V and 4 bases from J, with 14 bases in between. Germline CDR1 and CDR2: LGHNA and YSLEER. This CDR3 is built from 16 residues. Whole-study findings and limits: Mainly in CM and EM were contracting CD4+ clones; CD8+ were in EMRA.

TCRdb itself ran the 5' RACE reads through MiXCR, one entry per CDR3 protein. The sample has 430,000 or so distinct CDR3 sequences, around a quarter seen once. The source of this sequence is an adult woman who had mild COVID-19 (a few samples of this study predate the infection). Cell type and time point are not known. This chain links TRBV4-3 with TRBJ2-3; possible D gene TRBD2, 6 bases. The sequencing input was PBMCs or a T cell subset sorted from them (not recorded which). CDR3 DNA: TGCGCCAGCAGCCAAGAAAGGTCGGGAGTGGCAGATACGCAGTATTTT. Translating it yields CASSQERSGVADTQYF.